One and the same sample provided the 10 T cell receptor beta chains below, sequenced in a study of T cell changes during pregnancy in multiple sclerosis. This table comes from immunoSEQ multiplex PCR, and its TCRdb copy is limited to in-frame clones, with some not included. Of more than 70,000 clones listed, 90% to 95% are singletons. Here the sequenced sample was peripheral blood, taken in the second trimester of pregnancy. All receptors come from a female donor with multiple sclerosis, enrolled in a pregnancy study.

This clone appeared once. The CDR3 sequence is CASSFGAGAEQYF. CDR3 nucleotides: TGTGCCAGCAGTTTCGGGGCAGGGGCCGAGCAGTACTTC. The chain joins TRBV27 to TRBJ2-7, with a tentative D call TRBD1 (6 bases). This CDR3 contains 13 residues. CDR1 is MNHEY and CDR2 is SMNVEV in the germline V gene (reference sequence). V was clipped by 3 bases and J by 6 bases, with 12 bases between them.

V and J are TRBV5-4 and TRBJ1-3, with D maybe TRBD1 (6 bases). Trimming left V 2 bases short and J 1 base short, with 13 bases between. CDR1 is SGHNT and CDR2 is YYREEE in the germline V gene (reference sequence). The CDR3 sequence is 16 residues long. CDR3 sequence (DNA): TGTGCCAGCAGCTTTGGGGGGGGGCGATCTGGAAACACCATATATTTT. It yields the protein CASSFGGGRSGNTIYF.

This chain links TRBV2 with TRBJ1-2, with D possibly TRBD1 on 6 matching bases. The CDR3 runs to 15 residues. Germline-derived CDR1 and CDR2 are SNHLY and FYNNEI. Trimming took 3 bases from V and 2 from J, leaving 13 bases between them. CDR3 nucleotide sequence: TGTGCCAGCAGTGAGGCCGGGACACCGAACTATGGCTACACCTTC. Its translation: CASSEAGTPNYGYTF.

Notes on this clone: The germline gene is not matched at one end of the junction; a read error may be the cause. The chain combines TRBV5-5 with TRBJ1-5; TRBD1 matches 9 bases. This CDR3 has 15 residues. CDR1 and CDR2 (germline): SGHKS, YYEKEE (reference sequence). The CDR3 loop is CASRLGTGMGQPQHF. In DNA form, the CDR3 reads TGTGCCAGCAGGTTGGGGACAGGGATGGGTCAGCCCCAGCATTTT.

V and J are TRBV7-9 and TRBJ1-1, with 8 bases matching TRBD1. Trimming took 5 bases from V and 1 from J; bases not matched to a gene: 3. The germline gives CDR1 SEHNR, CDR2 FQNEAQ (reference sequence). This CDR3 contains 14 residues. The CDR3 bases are TGTGCCAGCAGCGCGGACAGGGCGAACACTGAAGCTTTCTTT. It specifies CASSADRANTEAFF.

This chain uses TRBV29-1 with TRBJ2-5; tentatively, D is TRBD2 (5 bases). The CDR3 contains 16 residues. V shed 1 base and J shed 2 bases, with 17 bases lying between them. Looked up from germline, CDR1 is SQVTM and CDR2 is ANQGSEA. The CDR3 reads CSVEGVEEVLQETQYF. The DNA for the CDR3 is TGCAGCGTTGAAGGGGTGGAGGAGGTCCTTCAAGAGACCCAGTACTTC.

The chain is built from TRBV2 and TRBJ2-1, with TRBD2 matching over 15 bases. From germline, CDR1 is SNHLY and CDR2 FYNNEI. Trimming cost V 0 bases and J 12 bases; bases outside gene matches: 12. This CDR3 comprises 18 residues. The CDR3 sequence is CASSEAPGTSGGLLRQFF. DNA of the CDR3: TGTGCCAGCAGTGAAGCCCCGGGGACTAGCGGGGGGTTATTAAGGCAGTTCTTC.

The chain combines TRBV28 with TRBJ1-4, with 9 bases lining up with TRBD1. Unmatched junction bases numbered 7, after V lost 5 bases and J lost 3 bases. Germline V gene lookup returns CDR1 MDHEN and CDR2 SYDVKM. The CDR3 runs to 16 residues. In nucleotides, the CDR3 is TGTGCCAGCAGTAACGACAGGGGGGTGGCTAATGAAAAACTGTTTTTT. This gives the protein CASSNDRGVANEKLFF. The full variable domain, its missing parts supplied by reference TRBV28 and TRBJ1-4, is DVKVTQSSRYLVKRTGEKVFLECVQDMDHENMFWYRQDPGLGLRLIYFSYDVKMKEKGDIPEGYSVSREKKERFSLILESASTNQTSMYLCASSNDRGVANEKLFFGSGTQLSVL.

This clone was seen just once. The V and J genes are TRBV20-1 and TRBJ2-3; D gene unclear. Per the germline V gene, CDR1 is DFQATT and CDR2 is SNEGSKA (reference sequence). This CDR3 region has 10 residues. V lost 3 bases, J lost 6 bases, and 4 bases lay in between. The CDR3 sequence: CSASLDTQYF. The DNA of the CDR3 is TGCAGTGCTAGTCTGGATACGCAGTATTTT.

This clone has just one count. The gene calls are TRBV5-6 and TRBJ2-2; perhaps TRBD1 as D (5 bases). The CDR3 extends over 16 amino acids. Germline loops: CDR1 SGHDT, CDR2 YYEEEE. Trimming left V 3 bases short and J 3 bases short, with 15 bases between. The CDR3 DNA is TGTGCCAGCAGCTCGCAGGGATTGTGGGACACCGGGGAGCTGTTTTTT. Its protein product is CASSSQGLWDTGELFF. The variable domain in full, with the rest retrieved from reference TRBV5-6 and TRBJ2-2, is DAGVTQSPTHLIKTRGQQVTLRCSPKSGHDTVSWYQQALGQGPQFIFQYYEEEERQRGNFPDRFSGHQFPNYSSELNVNALLLGDSALYLCASSSQGLWDTGELFFGEGSRLTVL.